This TCR beta chain was documented in a study of shared clonotypes between healthy human individuals (TCRdb year 2020). Regarding the research as a whole: A couple of women and a few men aged 18 to 49 years were included in the cohort. For each donor, CD4 naive and CD4 memory were each given three plates, CD8 naive was given two plates, and CD8 memory was given one plate. To increase sequencing depth and limit assay-specific biases, TCR repertoire library preparation and sequencing were carried out by different laboratories using diverse techniques. The study deeply sequenced blood TCR repertoires of 5 or 6 healthy adults to estimate repertoire size and the extent of clonotype sharing between individuals. Per donor, leukapheresis produced somewhere between about 0.9 and 9.5 billion PBMCs. General findings and caveats noted by the study authors: Incomplete sequencing was indicated by rarefaction of sorted-subset datasets, despite the large sequencing depth. Only blood was sampled, and tissue TCR repertoires likely differ from those in blood. Across a handful of donors, approximately 4.9% of naive CD4, around 3.3% of naive CD8, 2.3% of memory CD4, and under 0.45% of memory CD8 clonotypes were shared. Pairwise subsampling indicated that sequencing depth was expected to affect the degree of clonotype sharing among donors. Because the study included only a small number of donors, the genetic and exposure-history diversity represented was limited. Larger estimated clonotype richness was generally found for naive subsets than for memory subsets. Clonotypes shared by all four sorted-subset donors showed higher generation probabilities than non-shared clonotypes.

Comments on this clone: Its binding antigen is unknown. Per-base qualities were not stored, and no clone one base away is much larger.

TCR CDR3 regions were amplified from genomic DNA by multiplex PCR using the deep immunoSEQ assay. For each cell subset, the extracted genomic DNA was distributed evenly across all wells of several immunoSEQ 96-well plates, and each plate served as one replicate. Each replicate PCR for sorted subsets received roughly 200 ng genomic DNA, equal to about 30,000 T cell genomes. The purified libraries were quantified using a Qubit 3.0 fluorometer, sized with a Bioanalyzer 2100, and then quantified again using the KAPA Library Quantification kit. Each immunoSEQ 96-well plate was sequenced on its own single-read 150-cycle Illumina NextSeq 550 flow cell. Per the original workflow: Because the immunoSEQ output held only junctional sequences and lacked quality scores, the filtering could not match the filtering applied to full-length reads. Sequences were annotated with PyIR, a Python wrapper for IgBLAST v1.9, and V/J genes and CDR3 were assigned using IMGT germline references. Reads were removed for weak V/J assignments (E-value above 1e-6), missing CDR3, stop codons, out-of-frame junctions, or ambiguous translated residues. A V3J clonotype was defined by an identical inferred V gene, J gene, and CDR3 amino acid sequence. Percentage overlap between repertoires was calculated by dividing the number of shared unique clonotypes by the size of the smaller repertoire. Three approaches were used to assess repertoire richness: RTK rarefaction, the Chao1 estimator, and Recon v2.1 estimates of unobserved clonotypes. OLGA was used to compute generation probabilities for all TCRbeta clonotypes that the gDNA method yielded from a handful of donors. TCRdb limited this immuneACCESS table to in-frame rearrangements with V and J called. A share of clones is missing; checked studies link under half to unresolved V genes, and the rest is unexplained. That table furnishes V, J and clone size, whereas the DNA furnished D and trimming. For this sample there are nearly 1 million clones; roughly 72% appear just once. The ten largest clonotypes hold approximately 1.5% of the sample.

Healthy HIV-negative adults with no recently reported acute infections or vaccinations were included as donors. All donors were Caucasian adults living in Nashville, Tennessee, USA. CD4+ T cells were enriched by magnetic negative selection, after which naive cells were positively selected on CD45RA and the negative fraction was taken as the memory subset. Blood was collected by leukapheresis, and PBMCs were isolated by Ficoll-Histopaque density gradient centrifugation and then cryopreserved in liquid nitrogen vapor phase. Analytical flow cytometry was used to check the purity and quantity of every magnetically sorted T cell population. Each sorted fraction had its genomic DNA isolated and then quantified by UV absorbance on a Nanodrop 2000c. V is shortened by 9 bases, J by 1 base, and the region joining them spans 13 bases. The CDR3 spans 13 residues, from the cysteine through the phenylalanine. Here the CDR3 DNA is all that survives: 39 bases in frame from base 1. From a lookup of the germline V gene, CDR1 and CDR2 are MDHEN and SYDVKM.

The source is a man in his late teens or twenties in good health. The chain uses TRBV28 and TRBJ2-7, with the D call perhaps TRBD1 or TRBD2, as 5 bases match in each case. Sequences were obtained from memory CD4+ T cells sorted from blood. In light of the paper, this sample's cell subset or site label describes: CD45RA-negative fraction. The sequenced DNA is TGTGCCAGTTCCGGGACGGGGTCCTACGAGCAGTACTTC. Its translation is CASSGTGSYEQYF.